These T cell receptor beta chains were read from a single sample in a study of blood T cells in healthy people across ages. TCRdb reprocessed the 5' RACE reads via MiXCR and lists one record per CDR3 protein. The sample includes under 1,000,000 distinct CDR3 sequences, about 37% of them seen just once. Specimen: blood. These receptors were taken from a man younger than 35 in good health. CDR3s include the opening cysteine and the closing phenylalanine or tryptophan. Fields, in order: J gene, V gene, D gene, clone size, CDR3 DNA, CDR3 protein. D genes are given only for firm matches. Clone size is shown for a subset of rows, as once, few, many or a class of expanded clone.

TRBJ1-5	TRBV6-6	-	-	TGTGCCAGCAGAAAACCAGGGAGCAATCAGCCCCAGCATTTT	CASRKPGSNQPQHF
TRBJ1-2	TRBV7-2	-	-	TGTGCCAGCAGCTTAGCCCCGACAGAAAGCTATGGCTACACCTTC	CASSLAPTESYGYTF
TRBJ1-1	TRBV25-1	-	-	TGTGCCAGCAGTGAATCTGGCAGGGCGGGCACTGAAGCTTTCTTT	CASSESGRAGTEAFF
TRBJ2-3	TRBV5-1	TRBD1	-	TGCGCCAACAGTCCAGACAGGGCCTCCACAGATACGCAGTATTTT	CANSPDRASTDTQYF
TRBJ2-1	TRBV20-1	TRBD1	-	TGCAGTGCTAGAGACCCCAGACAGGGGGCGGGCAATGAGCAGTTCTTC	CSARDPRQGAGNEQFF
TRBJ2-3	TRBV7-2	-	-	TGTGCCAGCAGCTTACAACGGCCGGATACGCAGTATTTT	CASSLQRPDTQYF
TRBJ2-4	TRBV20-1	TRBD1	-	TGCAGTGCCAGGGGACAGCCAGACCTAACCAAAAACATTCAGTACTTC	CSARGQPDLTKNIQYF
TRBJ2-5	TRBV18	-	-	TGTGCCAGCTTTTTTACTCCGGGGGAGACCCAGTACTTC	CASFFTPGETQYF
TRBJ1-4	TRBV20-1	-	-	TGCAGTGCTAGAGGGCCTCCAACTAATGAAAAACTGTTTTTT	CSARGPPTNEKLFF
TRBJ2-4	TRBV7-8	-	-	TGTGCCAGCAGCTTGGGCAGGATCTCCTACAAGCAGTACTTC	CASSLGRISYKQYF
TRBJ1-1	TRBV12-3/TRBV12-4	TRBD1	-	TGTGCCAGCAGTTCCGGGACAGGGGTTATCAACACTGAAGCTTTCTTT	CASSSGTGVINTEAFF
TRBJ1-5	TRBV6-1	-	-	TGTGCCAGCAGCGCAGGAGGGGGGACGGATCAGCCCCAGCATTTT	CASSAGGGTDQPQHF
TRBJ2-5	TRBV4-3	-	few	TGCGCCACCCTGTTTGTTGGCCGGCGGGAGACCCAGTACTTC	CATLFVGRRETQYF
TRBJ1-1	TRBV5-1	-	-	TGCGCCAGCAGCTTGGTCCCCCCCGTGGCTTTCTTT	CASSLVPPVAFF
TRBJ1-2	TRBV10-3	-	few	TGTGCCATCAATAGAGGGGATATTGGTAACTATGGCTACACCTTC	CAINRGDIGNYGYTF
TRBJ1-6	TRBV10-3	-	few	TGTGCCATCAGTGAGTCGCCCGGCGGCCCACCCCTCCACTTT	CAISESPGGPPLHF
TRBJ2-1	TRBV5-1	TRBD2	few	TGCGCCAGCAGCTTGGAGCTAGCGGGGGAGTCCTACAATGAGCAGTTCTTC	CASSLELAGESYNEQFF
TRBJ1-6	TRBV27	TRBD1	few	TGTGCCAGCTCTGGAACAGGGGGCGTATCACCCCTCCACTTT	CASSGTGGVSPLHF
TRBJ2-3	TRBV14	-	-	TGTGCCAGCAGACCAAGTGCCTGGGGTACAGATACGCAGTATTTT	CASRPSAWGTDTQYF
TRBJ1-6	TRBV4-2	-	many	TGTGCCAGCAGCCAAAGGACAGCCGTGGATTCACCCCTCCACTTT	CASSQRTAVDSPLHF
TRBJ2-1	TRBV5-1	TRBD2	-	TGCGCCAGCAGAAGACTAGCTGAAGAGACCCAGTTCTTC	CASRRLAEETQFF
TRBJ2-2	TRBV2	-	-	TGTGCCAGCAGATCCGGGACGAACACCGGGGAGCTGTTTTTT	CASRSGTNTGELFF
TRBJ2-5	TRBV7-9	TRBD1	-	TGTGCCAGCAGCTCAGCAGGGGGCGCAGAGACCCAGTACTTC	CASSSAGGAETQYF
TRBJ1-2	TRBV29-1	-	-	TGCAGCGTTGAGGAAGGGAGGTATGGCTACACCTTC	CSVEEGRYGYTF
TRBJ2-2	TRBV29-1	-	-	TGCAGCGCAAAGAGGGCAAGTGAGACCGGGGAGCTGTTTTTT	CSAKRASETGELFF
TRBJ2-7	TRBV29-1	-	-	TGCAGCGTTCAACAGGGTGGGGGGGGACTCGAGCAGTACTTC	CSVQQGGGGLEQYF
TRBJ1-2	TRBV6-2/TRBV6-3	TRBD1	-	TGTGCCAGCAGGCCTGACAGGGATTACTATGGCTACACCTTC	CASRPDRDYYGYTF
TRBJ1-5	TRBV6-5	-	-	TGTGCCAGCATGCGGGGAACCGGGCAGCCCCAGCATTTT	CASMRGTGQPQHF
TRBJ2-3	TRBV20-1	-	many	TGCAGTGCTAACTCCGATCAGCAGAGCACAGATACGCAGTATTTT	CSANSDQQSTDTQYF
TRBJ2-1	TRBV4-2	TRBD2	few	TGTGCCAGCAGCCAAGATAGCGGGGGGGCCATCGAGCAGTTCTTC	CASSQDSGGAIEQFF
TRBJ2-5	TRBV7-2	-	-	TGTGCCAGCAGCTCCGCGAGGGAAGAGACCCAGTACTTC	CASSSAREETQYF
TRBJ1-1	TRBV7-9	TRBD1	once	TGTGCCAGCAGCTTAGATCGGGGGCAGGGGGCGAGGCGAGCTTTCTTT	CASSLDRGQGARRAFF
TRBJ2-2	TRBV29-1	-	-	TGCAGCGCCGAAGGTCCGGGGGCGAACACCGGGGAGCTGTTTTTT	CSAEGPGANTGELFF
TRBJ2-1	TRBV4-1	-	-	TGCGCCAGCAGCCTACACGCGAAACAGGGCTACAATGAGCAGTTCTTC	CASSLHAKQGYNEQFF
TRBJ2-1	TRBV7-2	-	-	TGTGCCAGCAGCCCTAGCGAAGATCAGTTCTTC	CASSPSEDQFF
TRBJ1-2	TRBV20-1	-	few	TGCAGTGCTAGAGATAAATCGAGGGGTATTAACTATGGCTACACCTTC	CSARDKSRGINYGYTF
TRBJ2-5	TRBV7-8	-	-	TGTGCCAGCAGCTCAGTCCTGACAGTAATTCAAGAGACCCAGTACTTC	CASSSVLTVIQETQYF
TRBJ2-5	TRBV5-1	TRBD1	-	TGCGCCAGCAGCGATGAACAGGGGATGAGGGAGACCCAGTACTTC	CASSDEQGMRETQYF
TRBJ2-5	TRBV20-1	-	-	TGCAGTGCTACTAACCTAGCGAAGGTTCAAGAGACCCAGTACTTC	CSATNLAKVQETQYF
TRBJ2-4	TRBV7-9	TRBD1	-	TGTGCCAGCAGCTCGGAACGGAAAACAGGGGCGCGCCAAAACATTCAGTACTTC	CASSSERKTGARQNIQYF
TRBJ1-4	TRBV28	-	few	TGTGCCAGCAGCACAAACAGGGCAGCTAATGAAAAACTGTTTTTT	CASSTNRAANEKLFF
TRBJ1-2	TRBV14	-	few	TGTGCCAGCAGCCCGACGGCCTTAACTGGGAACTATGGCTACACCTTC	CASSPTALTGNYGYTF
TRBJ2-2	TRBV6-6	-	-	TGTGCCACCACGGTTGGCGGCACCGGGGAGCTGTTTTTT	CATTVGGTGELFF
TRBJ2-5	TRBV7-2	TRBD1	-	TGTGCCAGCAGCCCTTGGACCGGGACAGACAAAGAGACCCAGTACTTC	CASSPWTGTDKETQYF
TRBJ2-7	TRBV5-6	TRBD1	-	TGTGCCAGCAACTCGAGGGGACAGGGAGACAAGCAGTACTTC	CASNSRGQGDKQYF
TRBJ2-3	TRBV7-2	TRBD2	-	TGTGCCAGCAGCCTGGGCGGACTAGCGGGAGCAGATACGCAGTATTTT	CASSLGGLAGADTQYF
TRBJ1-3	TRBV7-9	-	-	TGTGCCAGCAGCCCCGTACAGGGATCTGGAAACACCATATATTTT	CASSPVQGSGNTIYF
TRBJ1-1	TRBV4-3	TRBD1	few	TGCGCCAGCAGCCAAGATGCGGGACAGCCTGATGAAGCTTTCTTT	CASSQDAGQPDEAFF
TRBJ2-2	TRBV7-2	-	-	TGTGCCAGCAGCCTACGGCCCAGGAAGTCCACCGGGGAGCTGTTTTTT	CASSLRPRKSTGELFF
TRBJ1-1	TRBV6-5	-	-	TGTGCCAGCAGCTCACTCGGACAAGCCGGGACTGAAGCTTTCTTT	CASSSLGQAGTEAFF